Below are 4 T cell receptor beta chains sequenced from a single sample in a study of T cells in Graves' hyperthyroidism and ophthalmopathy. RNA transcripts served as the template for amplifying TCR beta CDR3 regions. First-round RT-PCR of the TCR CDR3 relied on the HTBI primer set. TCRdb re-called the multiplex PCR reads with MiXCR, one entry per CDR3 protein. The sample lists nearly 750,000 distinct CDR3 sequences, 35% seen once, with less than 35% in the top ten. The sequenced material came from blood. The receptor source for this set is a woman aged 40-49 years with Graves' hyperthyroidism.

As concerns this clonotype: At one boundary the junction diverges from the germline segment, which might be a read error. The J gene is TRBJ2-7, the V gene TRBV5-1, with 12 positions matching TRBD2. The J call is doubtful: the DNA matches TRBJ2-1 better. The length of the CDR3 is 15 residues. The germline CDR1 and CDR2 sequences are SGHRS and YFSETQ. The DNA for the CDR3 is TGTGCCAGCAGCTTACAAACTAGCGGGAGGAATGAGCAGTTCTTC. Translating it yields CASSLQTSGRNEQFF.

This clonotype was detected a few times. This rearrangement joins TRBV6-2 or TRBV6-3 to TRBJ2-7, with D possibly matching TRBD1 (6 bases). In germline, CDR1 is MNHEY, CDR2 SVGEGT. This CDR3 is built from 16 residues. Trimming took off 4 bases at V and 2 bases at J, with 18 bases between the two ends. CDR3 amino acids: CASSSPRGRRTYEQYF. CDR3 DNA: TGTGCCAGCAGTTCCCCCAGGGGCCGCAGGACCTACGAGCAGTACTTC.

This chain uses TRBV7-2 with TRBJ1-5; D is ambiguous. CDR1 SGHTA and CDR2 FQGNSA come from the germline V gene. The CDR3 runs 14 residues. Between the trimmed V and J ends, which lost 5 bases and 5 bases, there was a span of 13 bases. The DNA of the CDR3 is TGTGCCAGCAGCGAGGGTGCGGGAGATCAGCCCCAGCATTTT. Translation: CASSEGAGDQPQHF.

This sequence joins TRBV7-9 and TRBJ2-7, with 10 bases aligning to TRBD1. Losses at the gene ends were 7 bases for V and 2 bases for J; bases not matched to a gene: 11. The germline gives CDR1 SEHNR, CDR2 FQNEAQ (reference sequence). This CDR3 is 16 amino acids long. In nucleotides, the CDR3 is TGTGCCAGCAAGAAATCCGGGACAGGGGCTACCTACGAGCAGTACTTC. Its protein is CASKKSGTGATYEQYF.